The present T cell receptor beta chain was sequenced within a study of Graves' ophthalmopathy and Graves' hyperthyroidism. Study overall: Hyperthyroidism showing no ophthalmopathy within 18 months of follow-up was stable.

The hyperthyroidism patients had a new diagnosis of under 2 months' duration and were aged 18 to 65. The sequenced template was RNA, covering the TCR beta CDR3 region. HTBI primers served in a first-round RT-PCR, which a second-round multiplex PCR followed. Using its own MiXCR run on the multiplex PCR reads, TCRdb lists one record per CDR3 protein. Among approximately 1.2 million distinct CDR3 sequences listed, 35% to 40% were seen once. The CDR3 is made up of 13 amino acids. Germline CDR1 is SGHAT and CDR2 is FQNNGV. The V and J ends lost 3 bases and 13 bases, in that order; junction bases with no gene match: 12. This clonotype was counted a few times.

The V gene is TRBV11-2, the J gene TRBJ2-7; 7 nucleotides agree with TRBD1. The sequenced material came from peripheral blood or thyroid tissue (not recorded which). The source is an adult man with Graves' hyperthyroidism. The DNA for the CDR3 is TGTGCCAGCAGCTTGTCTTTCCGACAGGGCTCTTACTTC. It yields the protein CASSLSFRQGSYF. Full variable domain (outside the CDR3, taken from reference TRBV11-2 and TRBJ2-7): EAGVAQSPRYKIIEKRQSVAFWCNPISGHATLYWYQQILGQGPKLLIQFQNNGVVDDSQLPKDRFSAERLKGVDSTLKIQPAKLEDSAVYLCASSLSFRQGSYFGPGTRLTVT.